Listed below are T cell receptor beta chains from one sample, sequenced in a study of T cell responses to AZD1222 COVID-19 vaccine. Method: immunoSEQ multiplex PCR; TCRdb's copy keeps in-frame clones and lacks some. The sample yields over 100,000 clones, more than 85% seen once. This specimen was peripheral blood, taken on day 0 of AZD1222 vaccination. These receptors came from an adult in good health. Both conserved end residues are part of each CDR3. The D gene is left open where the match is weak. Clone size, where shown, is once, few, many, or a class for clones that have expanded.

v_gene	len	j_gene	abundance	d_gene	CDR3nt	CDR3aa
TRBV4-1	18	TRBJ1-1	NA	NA	TGCGCCAGCAGCCAAGAATCGGGGGTCGGGGATACTAACACTGAAGCTTTCTTT	CASSQESGVGDTNTEAFF
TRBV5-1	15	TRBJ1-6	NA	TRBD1	TGCGCCAGCAGCTTGGAGACAGGGGCTAATTCACCCCTCCACTTT	CASSLETGANSPLHF
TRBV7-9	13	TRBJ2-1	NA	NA	TGTGCCTTGGACAGAACGAATCCCAATGAGCAGTTCTTC	CALDRTNPNEQFF
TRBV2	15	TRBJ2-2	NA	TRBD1	TGTGCCAGCAGCCCGGGACAGGGAAACACCGGGGAGCTGTTTTTT	CASSPGQGNTGELFF
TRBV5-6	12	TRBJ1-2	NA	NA	TGTGCCAGCAGCTTGGCCGTCGAAGGCTACACCTTC	CASSLAVEGYTF
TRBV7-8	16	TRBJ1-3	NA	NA	TGTGCCAGCAGCTTAGTCGTAGGCCGGGCCGGTAACACCATATATTTT	CASSLVVGRAGNTIYF
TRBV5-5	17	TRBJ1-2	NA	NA	TGTGCCAGCAGCTTGGCCGCTAGTGTAAGGGGGAACTATGGCTACACCTTC	CASSLAASVRGNYGYTF
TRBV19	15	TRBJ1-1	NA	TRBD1	TGTGCCAGTAGTATCAGGGACAGGGGCTACTCCGAAGCTTTCTTT	CASSIRDRGYSEAFF
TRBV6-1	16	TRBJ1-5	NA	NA	TGTGCCAGCAGTGATCCGGGGGGATATAGCAATCAGCCCCAGCATTTT	CASSDPGGYSNQPQHF
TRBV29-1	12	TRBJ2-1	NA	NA	TGCAGCGGGAACAGGGTCGGTAATGAGCAGTTCTTC	CSGNRVGNEQFF
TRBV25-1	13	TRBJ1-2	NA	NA	TGTGCCAGCAGGGGATTATTTGACTATGGCTACACCTTC	CASRGLFDYGYTF
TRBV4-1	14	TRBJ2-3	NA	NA	TGCGCCAGCAGCCGCATAACCGGGACAGATACGCAGTATTTT	CASSRITGTDTQYF
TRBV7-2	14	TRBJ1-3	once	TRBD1	TGTGCCAGCGGGAGGGCAGGGGGTGGAAACACCATATATTTT	CASGRAGGGNTIYF
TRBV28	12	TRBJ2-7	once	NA	TGTGCCGCCACCCGGGGTACCTACGAGCAGTACTTC	CAATRGTYEQYF
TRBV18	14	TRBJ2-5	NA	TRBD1	TGTGCCAGCTCACCGGGGACAGTACAAGAGACCCAGTACTTC	CASSPGTVQETQYF
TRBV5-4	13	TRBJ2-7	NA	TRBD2	TGTGCCAGCAGCCAGGGACTAGATTACGAGCAGTACTTC	CASSQGLDYEQYF
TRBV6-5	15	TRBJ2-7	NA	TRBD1	TGTGCCAGCACCAGGGACAGGGGGCGATCCTACGAGCAGTACTTC	CASTRDRGRSYEQYF